Following are 9 T cell receptor beta chains from one sample sequenced in a study of blood T cell repertoires in COVID-19. The repertoire was sequenced with immunoSEQ multiplex PCR; TCRdb's copy has only in-frame clones and lacks some. The sample carries 150,000 to 200,000 clones, more than 65% recorded once. Sequencing was carried out using PBMCs or T cells enriched from blood (not recorded which). These receptors came from a woman between 45 and 65 years old with acute COVID-19.

The chain recombines TRBV5-1 with TRBJ2-1, with 7 nucleotides matching TRBD1. The CDR3 totals 15 residues. Germline lookup yields CDR1 SGHRS and CDR2 YFSETQ. With 7 bases clipped from V and 5 bases from J, the junction kept 12 bases outside the gene matches. The CDR3 nucleotides read TGCGCCAGCTGCCTTGGATGGACAGGAGACAATGAGCAGTTCTTC. Protein product: CASCLGWTGDNEQFF. Filled out from reference TRBV5-1 and TRBJ2-1, the complete variable domain reads KAGVTQTPRYLIKTRGQQVTLSCSPISGHRSVSWYQQTPGQGLQFLFEYFSETQRNKGNFPGRFSGRQFSNSRSEMNVSTLELGDSALYLCASCLGWTGDNEQFFGPGTRLTVL.

This rearrangement joins TRBV10-3 to TRBJ2-7; D unclear. The CDR3 runs to 13 residues. V was pared by 5 bases and J by 0 bases, with 8 bases between. Germline CDR1 reads ENHRY; CDR2 reads SYGVKD. The DNA for the CDR3 is TGTGCCATCAGTCAGGATCCCTCCTACGAGCAGTACGTC. Translated: CAISQDPSYEQYV.

The chain recombines TRBV6-5 with TRBJ1-5; 9 positions match TRBD1. This CDR3 contains 15 residues. V dropped 6 bases and J dropped 7; count of bases not matched to a gene: 10. Germline values: CDR1 MNHEY, CDR2 SVGAGI. For the CDR3, the DNA is TGTGCCAGCAGACAGACAGGGGGGTCGGGCCAGCCCCAGCATTTT. Amino acids: CASRQTGGSGQPQHF.

V gene TRBV6-5 combines with J gene TRBJ1-5, with 7 bases aligning to TRBD1. J gave up 3 bases and V 6 bases, and 8 bases lay outside the gene matches. CDR3 size: 15 residues. Germline assignment: CDR1 MNHEY and CDR2 SVGAGI. The CDR3 loop is CASRRGQYNNQPQHF. DNA of the CDR3: TGTGCCAGCAGGAGGGGACAGTATAACAATCAGCCCCAGCATTTT.

CDR3 region: CARSRYRDQFVDGYTF. The CDR3 DNA is TGTGCCAGAAGCCGCTACAGGGACCAGTTTGTGGATGGCTACACCTTC. The rearrangement uses TRBV5-3 and TRBJ1-2; weak D call: TRBD1 (6 bases). TRBV5-3 is an ORF; its function is uncertain. The CDR3 spans 16 residues. Trimming left V 4 bases short and J 6 bases short, with 22 bases between.

V is TRBV6-5 and J is TRBJ1-2; D possibly corresponds to TRBD1 (6 bases). The CDR3 is made up of 14 amino acids. V was shortened by 2 bases and J by 2 bases, with 9 bases between the two germline ends. The germline CDR1 and CDR2 sequences are MNHEY and SVGAGI. CDR3 protein: CASSYSTGNYGYTF. The CDR3 DNA is TGTGCCAGCAGTTACAGTACAGGGAACTATGGCTACACCTTC.

The chain links TRBV5-1 to TRBJ2-5; 8 nucleotides align to TRBD1. The germline gives CDR1 SGHRS, CDR2 YFSETQ. This CDR3 spans 13 amino acids. V shed 5 bases and J 4 bases; nucleotides not matched to a gene: 4. In nucleotides, the CDR3 is TGCGCCAGCAGAACACAGGGGGTAGAGACCCAGTACTTC. It encodes CASRTQGVETQYF.

The chain joins TRBV18 to TRBJ1-2; maybe TRBD1 (5 bases). V was pared by 9 bases and J by 4 bases, with 12 bases between. This CDR3 spans 12 amino acids. Germline CDR1 KGHSH, CDR2 LQKENI. The CDR3 sequence is CASQDSSYGYTF. The CDR3 DNA reads TGTGCCAGTCAAGACAGCAGCTATGGCTACACCTTC.

The chain combines TRBV18 with TRBJ1-3; 7 bases fit TRBD1. The J segment lost 3 bases and the V segment lost 1 base, leaving 6 bases of the junction unmatched. Germline V gene sequence: CDR1 KGHSH, CDR2 LQKENI. The CDR3 covers 16 residues. The CDR3 DNA reads as TGTGCCAGCTCACCACGCCCGACAGGGAATGGAAACACCATATATTTT. Translated: CASSPRPTGNGNTIYF.